This T cell receptor beta chain was captured in a study of cytomegalovirus exposure and HLA in healthy donors. Whole-study findings and limits: Despite most TCR sequences being rare, some public TCRs occurred in many donors. TCR clusters originating in the first cohort tended to co-occur in the approximately 120 validation repertoires, according to a later analysis. Listed as cytomegalovirus-associated were 164 TCR beta chains.

Profiled with immunoSEQ multiplex PCR; TCRdb holds only in-frame clones, not every one. The sample lists 150,000 to 200,000 clones, 80% to 85% occurring once. For this clone: Its target is not known.

Germline-derived CDR1 and CDR2 are SGHTS and YDEGEE. The CDR3 has 13 amino acids. V lost 0 bases to trimming and J lost 6 bases, with 9 bases between them. The J gene is TRBJ1-1, the V gene TRBV5-8, with no clear D. This TCR derives from a woman in her thirties in good health and CMV-seronegative. Sequenced sample: PBMCs. The CDR3: CASSLAGSPEAFF. The CDR3 DNA reads as TGTGCCAGCAGCTTGGCGGGGTCCCCTGAAGCTTTCTTT.